The table lists the clone carrying this T cell receptor beta chain with a count of one. J lost 9 bases, V lost 6 bases, and 5 bases had no gene match. The CDR3 is made up of 14 amino acids. Genomic DNA, serving as template, underwent TCR beta VDJ and CDR3 profiling. From the reads, TCRdb called clonotypes with MiXCR, one entry per CDR3 protein. The table lists more than 150,000 distinct CDR3 sequences, nearly 50% of them singletons. This specimen comes from a study of CD8+CD57+ T cells in acquired aplastic anemia. Turning to the study itself: Sorted CD4+ and CD8+ cells gave an average of roughly 3.3 ug of DNA.

Patients selected for sequencing had displayed CD8+CD57+ cell expansion by flow cytometry. The sequence was obtained from a human donor with aplastic anemia. The chain recombines TRBV12-3 or TRBV12-4 with TRBJ2-3; TRBD2 agrees at 14 bases. Source material: sorted CD4+, CD8+, or CD8+CD57+ T cells (not recorded which) from PBMCs. DNA of the CDR3: TGTGCCAGCAGCCTGACTAGCGGGGGGGCCACGCAGTATTTT. Translated: CASSLTSGGATQYF.